These T cell receptor beta chains were read from a single sample in a study of blood T cell repertoires in COVID-19. Clones were sequenced by immunoSEQ multiplex PCR, and TCRdb holds only the in-frame ones, with some missing. The sample lists approximately 76,000 clones, roughly 87% occurring once. The sample consisted of peripheral blood. These receptors were collected from a man aged 25-45 years with acute or convalescent COVID-19. Both conserved end residues are part of each CDR3. D genes are given only for firm matches. Size is omitted from some rows. Given values are once, few, many or a class for expanded clones.

v_call,d_call,j_call,clone_size,cdr3_aa,cdr3_nt
TRBV5-1,TRBD2,TRBJ2-3,NA,CASRISGRNTDTQYF,TGCGCCAGTAGGATTAGCGGGAGAAACACAGATACGCAGTATTTT
TRBV6-4,TRBD2,TRBJ2-3,NA,CASSVGRARDTQYF,TGTGCCAGCAGTGTCGGGAGGGCCAGGGATACGCAGTATTTT
TRBV5-1,NA,TRBJ1-1,NA,CASSYRDGDTEAFF,TGCGCCAGCAGCTACAGGGACGGGGACACTGAAGCTTTCTTT
TRBV7-9,NA,TRBJ2-3,once,CASSLRRGGVSTDTQYF,TGTGCCAGCAGCTTGCGGAGGGGCGGGGTTAGCACAGATACGCAGTATTTT
TRBV18,TRBD2,TRBJ2-1,NA,CASQGGRAADEQFF,TGTGCCAGCCAGGGCGGGAGGGCCGCGGATGAGCAGTTCTTC
TRBV30,NA,TRBJ2-2,NA,CAWSSNRWTGELFF,TGTGCCTGGAGTTCTAACAGGTGGACCGGGGAGCTGTTTTTT
TRBV25-1,TRBD1,TRBJ2-1,once,CASSGTGYRYNEQFF,TGTGCCAGCAGCGGGACAGGTTATCGGTACAATGAGCAGTTCTTC
TRBV21-1,NA,TRBJ2-7,NA,CASSKARSGRGYEQYF,TGTGCCAGCAGCAAAGCGCGAAGCGGGAGAGGCTACGAGCAGTACTTC
TRBV6-5,NA,TRBJ1-5,NA,CASSYSRGSNQPQHF,TGTGCCAGCAGTTACTCGAGAGGTAGCAATCAGCCCCAGCATTTT
TRBV7-2,TRBD1,TRBJ1-1,NA,CASSSGTVSNTEAFF,TGTGCCAGCAGCTCCGGGACAGTTTCGAACACTGAAGCTTTCTTT
TRBV28,NA,TRBJ1-2,NA,CASSFVGALGDYGYTF,TGTGCCAGCAGTTTTGTGGGGGCGCTCGGTGACTATGGCTACACCTTC
TRBV3-1/TRBV3-2,TRBD2,TRBJ2-7,once,CASSHAGGGYEQYF,TGTGCCAGCAGCCATGCGGGAGGCGGCTACGAGCAGTACTTC
TRBV2,NA,TRBJ1-3,once,CASRRQVSGNTIYF,TGTGCCAGCAGGCGACAGGTTTCTGGAAACACCATATATTTT
TRBV10-1,NA,TRBJ2-1,once,CASTSDKGNNEQFF,TGCGCCAGCACCTCCGACAAGGGGAACAATGAGCAGTTCTTC
TRBV9,TRBD1,TRBJ2-7,NA,CASSPSPPYYGTGETGPRYEQYF,TGTGCCAGCAGCCCCTCCCCACCCTACTATGGGACAGGGGAAACCGGGCCTAGATACGAGCAGTACTTC
TRBV5-1,NA,TRBJ2-7,NA,CASSLAGSGFYEQYF,TGCGCCAGCAGCTTGGCCGGGAGCGGATTTTACGAGCAGTACTTC
TRBV5-6,TRBD2,TRBJ2-7,NA,CASSYSGNVYEQYF,TGTGCCAGCAGCTATAGCGGGAACGTCTACGAGCAGTACTTC
TRBV18,TRBD1,TRBJ1-2,NA,CASSPRTGGNYGYTF,TGTGCCAGCTCACCCAGGACAGGGGGGAACTATGGCTACACCTTC
TRBV9,NA,TRBJ2-3,NA,CASSARAEGSGPSTYTQYF,TGTGCCAGCAGCGCGAGGGCCGAAGGGAGCGGTCCTAGCACATATACGCAGTATTTT
TRBV5-6,NA,TRBJ2-7,NA,CASSWRTYEQYF,TGTGCCAGCAGCTGGAGGACCTACGAGCAGTACTTC
TRBV11-2,TRBD2,TRBJ2-1,NA,CASSRTSGNSYNEQFF,TGTGCCAGCAGTCGCACTAGCGGGAACTCCTACAATGAGCAGTTCTTC